These T cell receptor gamma chains were read from a single sample in a study of human gamma delta and Vdelta1 T cells. TCRdb redid the clone calls on the PCR reads with CATT. Among several thousand gamma-chain clones listed, around 42% were seen once. For these receptors, no antigen is known. Sequenced sample: Vdelta1 gamma-delta T cells from blood grown in culture (DOT cells). The receptor source for this set is a human donor in good health. Each CDR3 is given with its conserved first and last residue.

J gene: TRGJ1/TRGJ2
V gene: TRGV2
CDR3 protein: CATWDGSDNYYKKLF

J gene: TRGJP
V gene: TRGV9
CDR3 protein: CALWSAQLGKKIKVF

J gene: TRGJP2
V gene: TRGV3
CDR3 protein: CATWDTTDDSSDWIKTF

J gene: TRGJ1/TRGJ2
V gene: TRGV9
CDR3 protein: CALWEVRYPGTVKLF

J gene: TRGJP2
V gene: TRGV8
CDR3 protein: CATWDSLGWIKTF

J gene: TRGJP1
V gene: TRGV8
CDR3 protein: CATWDRRGTGWFKIF

J gene: TRGJ1/TRGJ2
V gene: TRGV9
CDR3 protein: CALWEELPPRYYKKLF

J gene: TRGJ1/TRGJ2
V gene: TRGV5
CDR3 protein: CATWDKKKLF

J gene: TRGJ1/TRGJ2
V gene: TRGV2
CDR3 protein: CATWDGPRNYYKKLF

J gene: TRGJP1
V gene: TRGV10
CDR3 protein: CAAWSTSRATGWFKIF

J gene: TRGJ1/TRGJ2
V gene: TRGV5P
CDR3 protein: CATWAQRPNYYKKLF

J gene: TRGJP2
V gene: TRGV2
CDR3 protein: CATWDGLNWIKTF

J gene: TRGJ1/TRGJ2
V gene: TRGV5
CDR3 protein: CATWDRPNLLF

J gene: TRGJP1
V gene: TRGV3
CDR3 protein: CATWDRRNTIKEGTTGWFKIF

J gene: TRGJ1/TRGJ2
V gene: TRGV4
CDR3 protein: CATWDGCYKKLF

J gene: TRGJP1
V gene: TRGV10
CDR3 protein: CAAWEPYTTGWFKIF

J gene: TRGJ1/TRGJ2
V gene: TRGV10
CDR3 protein: CAAWEPYYKKLF

J gene: TRGJ1/TRGJ2
V gene: TRGV5
CDR3 protein: CATWDRRCYKKLF